This T cell receptor beta chain was recovered during a study of human thymus T cells. Study observations and caveats: Gene usage (both V and J) appeared biased in thymic and blood repertoires.

Comments on this clone: Its target is not known.

Trimming stripped 3 bases from V and 0 bases from J, with 10 bases between. CDR1 and CDR2 (germline): MNHEY, SMNVEV (reference sequence). The CDR3 length is 15 residues. Sequencing was performed with immunoSEQ multiplex PCR; in TCRdb, only in-frame clones are kept and a portion is missing. The sample records under 95,000 clones, 90% to 95% being singletons. Surgeons resected thymus tissue during corrective heart surgery. The TCR comes from a girl in the first two years of life with a congenital heart defect but otherwise immunologically healthy. Source material: thymus tissue. The V and J genes are TRBV27 and TRBJ2-3, with D perhaps matching TRBD1 (5 bases). The chain's CDR3 is CASSFYRTSTDTQYF. For the CDR3, the DNA is TGTGCCAGCAGTTTTTACAGGACCAGCACAGATACGCAGTATTTT.